The rows below give T cell receptor beta chains drawn from one sample of a study of cytomegalovirus exposure and HLA in healthy donors. The table came from immunoSEQ multiplex PCR; TCRdb's copy has only in-frame clones and leaves some out. The data contain roughly 100,000 clones, roughly 80% of them singletons. Sequencing input: PBMCs. The source is a man aged 55 to 70 in good health and CMV-seronegative. The CDR3 runs from the conserved cysteine through the conserved F or W. D genes are given only for firm matches. Clone size is stated in some rows and not others, as once, few, many or a class when expanded.

D gene,J gene,V gene,clone size,CDR3 protein,CDR3 DNA
-,TRBJ2-3,TRBV6-5,-,CASRLGAGTDTQYF,TGTGCCAGCAGGTTGGGGGCAGGCACAGATACGCAGTATTTT
-,TRBJ2-1,TRBV6-5,-,CASSSSLNEQFF,TGTGCCAGCAGTTCCTCTCTTAATGAGCAGTTCTTC
-,TRBJ2-3,TRBV13,-,CASSLSPSGVLDTQYF,TGTGCCAGCAGCTTATCCCCCTCGGGGGTGTTGGATACGCAGTATTTT
TRBD1,TRBJ1-4,TRBV7-2,-,CASSLQTGPFEKLFF,TGTGCCAGCAGCTTACAGACAGGGCCTTTTGAAAAACTGTTTTTT
TRBD1,TRBJ1-5,TRBV27,-,CASKGARNQPQHF,TGTGCCAGCAAGGGGGCGCGGAATCAGCCCCAGCATTTT
TRBD1,TRBJ2-2,TRBV5-1,-,CASSKGQGSNTGELFF,TGCGCCAGCAGTAAAGGACAGGGGTCGAACACCGGGGAGCTGTTTTTT
TRBD2,TRBJ2-3,TRBV30,-,CAWNRIAGAGDTQYF,TGTGCCTGGAATAGGATAGCGGGGGCAGGAGATACGCAGTATTTT
-,TRBJ2-5,TRBV11-2,-,CASSLGGLRETQYF,TGTGCCAGCAGCTTAGGAGGATTGCGAGAGACCCAGTACTTC
TRBD1,TRBJ2-5,TRBV7-8,-,CASANVGTAAETQYF,TGTGCCAGCGCCAACGTCGGGACAGCCGCCGAGACCCAGTACTTC
-,TRBJ1-2,TRBV2,-,CASTPRTIHGYTF,TGTGCCAGCACCCCGAGGACAATACATGGCTACACCTTC
-,TRBJ1-2,TRBV7-9,-,CASSLKTGRDGYTF,TGTGCCAGCAGCTTAAAAACCGGCAGGGATGGCTACACCTTC
-,TRBJ1-4,TRBV25-1,-,CASSEEGGAREKLFF,TGTGCCAGCAGTGAAGAAGGGGGGGCGCGGGAAAAACTGTTTTTT
-,TRBJ2-2,TRBV5-1,-,CASSFRVQSGGELFF,TGCGCCAGCAGCTTCCGGGTCCAGTCGGGCGGGGAGCTGTTTTTT
-,TRBJ2-3,TRBV11-2,-,CASRSNIRSTDTQYF,TGTGCCAGCAGATCCAATATCCGGAGCACAGATACGCAGTATTTT
TRBD1,TRBJ2-3,TRBV10-3,-,CAISSDRVGATDTQYF,TGTGCCATCAGTTCTGACAGGGTAGGGGCCACAGATACGCAGTATTTT
-,TRBJ1-5,TRBV28,-,CASSPRWLNNQPQHF,TGTGCCAGCAGTCCGCGATGGTTAAACAATCAGCCCCAGCATTTT
-,TRBJ2-5,TRBV5-1,-,CASSPGSGETQYF,TGCGCCAGCAGCCCCGGTTCGGGGGAGACCCAGTACTTC
TRBD1,TRBJ2-3,TRBV2,-,CASSDHRGPDTQYF,TGTGCCAGCAGTGATCACAGGGGGCCAGATACGCAGTATTTT
TRBD2,TRBJ2-2,TRBV11-2,-,CASSFEAGGAWTGELFF,TGTGCCAGCAGCTTCGAAGCGGGGGGGGCTTGGACCGGGGAGCTGTTTTTT
-,TRBJ2-1,TRBV11-3,-,CASSLVDRAGEQFF,TGTGCCAGCAGCTTAGTTGACAGGGCGGGAGAGCAGTTCTTC
TRBD1,TRBJ1-2,TRBV7-2,-,CASSLGTGQGWYGYTF,TGTGCCAGCAGCTTAGGGACCGGACAGGGGTGGTATGGCTACACCTTC
TRBD1,TRBJ1-1,TRBV5-4,-,CASSNRDRGSTEAFF,TGTGCCAGCAGCAACCGGGACAGGGGATCCACTGAAGCTTTCTTT
TRBD1,TRBJ2-1,TRBV7-2,-,CASGRQGNYNEQFF,TGTGCCAGCGGCCGACAGGGAAACTACAATGAGCAGTTCTTC
TRBD1,TRBJ2-1,TRBV7-9,-,CASSLARTGDEQFF,TGTGCCAGCAGCTTAGCCCGGACAGGTGATGAGCAGTTCTTC
-,TRBJ2-5,TRBV5-1,-,CASRRTTQETQYF,TGCGCCAGCAGGCGGACAACACAAGAGACCCAGTACTTC
TRBD2,TRBJ2-5,TRBV5-1,few,CASSLAQAGGPQETQYF,TGCGCCAGCAGCTTGGCCCAGGCGGGGGGGCCACAAGAGACCCAGTACTTC
-,TRBJ2-3,TRBV28,few,CASSPSSGTSTDTQYF,TGTGCCAGCAGTCCCTCCTCAGGGACTAGCACAGATACGCAGTATTTT
-,TRBJ2-3,TRBV4-3,-,CASSTRGSGGTDTQYF,TGCGCCAGCAGTACCCGGGGGTCCGGGGGCACAGATACGCAGTATTTT
-,TRBJ2-3,TRBV7-2,-,CASSLGSELADTQYF,TGTGCCAGCAGCCTCGGCAGTGAGCTAGCAGATACGCAGTATTTT
-,TRBJ1-1,TRBV20-1,-,CAGGDNTEAFF,TGTGCGGGGGGGGATAACACTGAAGCTTTCTTT
-,TRBJ2-5,TRBV20-1,-,CSAEAGETQYF,TGCAGTGCCGAGGCGGGTGAGACCCAGTACTTC
-,TRBJ1-4,TRBV4-2,few,CASSQGPGWEEKLFF,TGTGCCAGCAGCCAAGGCCCAGGATGGGAGGAAAAACTGTTTTTT
-,TRBJ2-2,TRBV4-1,-,CASSLRSTGELFF,TGCGCCAGCAGCCTAAGGAGCACCGGGGAGCTGTTTTTT
-,TRBJ2-3,TRBV2,few,CASSAPGLSTDTQYF,TGTGCCAGCAGTGCGCCAGGGCTAAGCACAGATACGCAGTATTTT
-,TRBJ2-2,TRBV27,-,CASSLLGGDFNTGELFF,TGTGCCAGCAGTTTATTGGGCGGGGACTTCAACACCGGGGAGCTGTTTTTT
-,TRBJ1-6,TRBV7-9,-,CASSLGGRSPLHF,TGTGCCAGCAGCTTAGGGGGGCGTTCACCCCTCCACTTT
TRBD1,TRBJ2-1,TRBV19,-,CASSRGQGANEQFF,TGTGCCAGTAGTCGAGGACAGGGGGCCAATGAGCAGTTCTTC
TRBD2,TRBJ2-1,TRBV6-5,once,CASWTDVAGGNEQFF,TGTGCCAGCTGGACTGATGTAGCGGGGGGGAATGAGCAGTTCTTC
TRBD2,TRBJ2-2,TRBV5-1,once,CASSLSSGGSTGELFF,TGCGCCAGCAGCCTCTCTAGCGGGGGCAGCACCGGGGAGCTGTTTTTT
TRBD1,TRBJ1-5,TRBV19,-,CASSIGQGMQPQHF,TGTGCCAGTAGTATCGGACAGGGGATGCAGCCCCAGCATTTT
-,TRBJ2-2,TRBV7-2,once,CASSAGPANTGELFF,TGTGCCAGCAGCGCTGGCCCCGCGAACACCGGGGAGCTGTTTTTT
TRBD1,TRBJ1-2,TRBV4-1,-,CASSLSDRGANYGYTF,TGCGCCAGCAGCCTCTCGGACAGGGGAGCTAACTATGGCTACACCTTC
-,TRBJ1-5,TRBV7-2,-,CASSLQGIRPQHF,TGTGCCAGCAGCCTCCAGGGGATACGGCCCCAGCATTTT
TRBD2,TRBJ2-2,TRBV7-3,-,CASSLGLANTGELFF,TGTGCCAGCAGCCTGGGACTAGCGAACACCGGGGAGCTGTTTTTT
TRBD1,TRBJ2-5,TRBV7-7,-,CASSLGTGPQETQYF,TGTGCCAGCAGCCTGGGGACAGGGCCCCAAGAGACCCAGTACTTC
TRBD1,TRBJ2-2,TRBV29-1,-,CSGTGQRGELFF,TGCAGCGGGACAGGACAGCGGGGGGAGCTGTTTTTT
TRBD1,TRBJ2-5,TRBV6-5,-,CASRKRTGQETQYF,TGTGCCAGCAGAAAACGGACAGGGCAAGAGACCCAGTACTTC
TRBD1,TRBJ2-2,TRBV11-3,-,CASSLSGTGATGELFF,TGTGCCAGCAGCTTGTCCGGGACAGGGGCCACCGGGGAGCTGTTTTTT
TRBD2,TRBJ2-7,TRBV30,-,CAWSAGGSYEQYF,TGTGCCTGGAGTGCCGGGGGGTCCTACGAGCAGTACTTC
-,TRBJ1-6,TRBV5-6,-,CASSFGQPGRYNSPLHF,TGTGCCAGCAGCTTCGGACAGCCTGGCCGATATAATTCACCCCTCCACTTT
-,TRBJ1-6,TRBV19,-,CASSNVEGVSNSPLHF,TGTGCCAGTAGTAACGTGGAGGGAGTCTCAAATTCACCCCTCCACTTT
TRBD1,TRBJ1-2,TRBV7-3,-,CASSPRQGYGYTF,TGTGCCAGCAGCCCGAGACAGGGCTATGGCTACACCTTC
-,TRBJ1-1,TRBV6-6,few,CASSYQGGRTEAFF,TGTGCCAGCAGTTACCAAGGTGGGAGGACTGAAGCTTTCTTT
TRBD1,TRBJ1-1,TRBV4-2,-,CASSSDRVTEAFF,TGTGCCAGCAGCTCGGACAGGGTCACTGAAGCTTTCTTT
-,TRBJ2-1,TRBV14,-,CASSQFVGVNEQFF,TGTGCCAGCAGCCAATTTGTAGGGGTGAATGAGCAGTTCTTC
TRBD1,TRBJ2-5,TRBV5-1,-,CASSLGAGGERTQYF,TGCGCCAGCAGCTTGGGGGCAGGGGGAGAGCGGACCCAGTACTTC
TRBD2,TRBJ2-3,TRBV14,-,CASSQRLAVSNTQYF,TGTGCCAGCAGCCAAAGGCTAGCGGTCTCGAATACGCAGTATTTT
-,TRBJ2-7,TRBV27,-,CASINRQGGIYEQYF,TGTGCCAGCATCAACCGACAGGGAGGTATCTACGAGCAGTACTTC
-,TRBJ2-2,TRBV5-6,-,CASTLRGGTGELFF,TGTGCCAGCACCCTAAGGGGGGGCACCGGGGAGCTGTTTTTT